One TCR beta chain is described in this entry. Its target is not known. Germline V gene sequence: CDR1 SGHRS, CDR2 YFSETQ. CDR3 length: 16 amino acids. V was cut by 5 bases and J by 2 bases, with 19 bases left in between. These data originate in a study of T cells in localized non-small cell lung cancer. The repertoire was sequenced with immunoSEQ multiplex PCR; TCRdb's copy has only in-frame clones and lacks some. The sample consists of about 24,000 clones, approximately 84% of them appearing once. Study-wide findings and caveats: It remains possible that heterogeneity exists, since only one tumor region was sequenced. A denser population of T cells in blood accompanied longer overall survival.

The J gene is TRBJ2-5, the V gene TRBV5-1, with no clear D. The source is a male donor aged 60 or older with stage I squamous cell lung carcinoma. The material sequenced was peripheral blood, taken before any cancer treatment. CDR3 residues: CASRTTSGSLQETQYF. CDR3 DNA sequence: TGCGCCAGCAGGACGACGTCGGGCAGCCTTCAAGAGACCCAGTACTTC.